Listed below are T cell receptor beta chains from one sample, sequenced in a study of vaccination and CD4 T cells after COVID-19. These receptors have no known antigen. From the PCR reads, TCRdb called clonotypes with MiXCR, one entry per CDR3 protein. This sample has nearly 5,000 distinct CDR3 sequences, with roughly 46% found just once. Sequencing was performed on CD4+ T cells from blood, cultured in vitro, taken after SARS-CoV-2 vaccination. All receptors come from a human donor who had recovered from COVID-19. CDR3s include the opening cysteine and the closing phenylalanine or tryptophan. The order of the fields is V gene, J gene, CDR3 length, D gene, clone size, CDR3 DNA, CDR3 protein. The D gene is left open where the match is weak. Clone size is given for some rows only: seen once, a few or many times, or a class if the clone is expanded.

v_gene: TRBV6-5; j_gene: TRBJ1-2; len: 12; d_gene: TRBD1; abundance: NA; CDR3nt: TGTGCCAGCAGTTATCAGGGGGCTGGCTACACCTTC; CDR3aa: CASSYQGAGYTF
v_gene: TRBV6-2/TRBV6-3; j_gene: TRBJ2-4; len: 14; d_gene: NA; abundance: medium-sized; CDR3nt: TGTGCCAGCAGTGGGGCGTTAGCCAAAAACATTCAGTACTTC; CDR3aa: CASSGALAKNIQYF
v_gene: TRBV28; j_gene: TRBJ1-3; len: 13; d_gene: NA; abundance: NA; CDR3nt: TGTGCCAGCAGTTTTCGCCTCCAAAAGGCCATATATTTT; CDR3aa: CASSFRLQKAIYF
v_gene: TRBV27; j_gene: TRBJ2-7; len: 14; d_gene: NA; abundance: NA; CDR3nt: TGTGCCAGCAGTTTGGGGGACTCCGTTAGAGAGCAGTACTTC; CDR3aa: CASSLGDSVREQYF
v_gene: TRBV27; j_gene: TRBJ1-1; len: 15; d_gene: NA; abundance: few; CDR3nt: TGTGCCAGCAGTCCCCGGCAGGGGTGGGACACTGAAGCTTTCTTT; CDR3aa: CASSPRQGWDTEAFF
v_gene: TRBV7-8; j_gene: TRBJ2-5; len: 15; d_gene: NA; abundance: NA; CDR3nt: TGTGCCAGCAGCCTCCAAGGGGGTGGGGAAGAGACCCAGTACTTC; CDR3aa: CASSLQGGGEETQYF
v_gene: TRBV19; j_gene: TRBJ1-1; len: 14; d_gene: TRBD1; abundance: few; CDR3nt: TGTGCCAGCATACAGGGGATGCTGAACACTGAAGCTTTCTTT; CDR3aa: CASIQGMLNTEAFF
v_gene: TRBV28; j_gene: TRBJ2-7; len: 11; d_gene: NA; abundance: NA; CDR3nt: TGTGCCAGCAGTCCCCGGCACGAGCAGTACTTC; CDR3aa: CASSPRHEQYF
v_gene: TRBV7-2; j_gene: TRBJ2-7; len: 14; d_gene: TRBD1; abundance: once; CDR3nt: TGTGCCAGCAGCTTACGACAGGGTGGTATCGAGCAGTACTTC; CDR3aa: CASSLRQGGIEQYF
v_gene: TRBV6-1; j_gene: TRBJ2-2; len: 15; d_gene: TRBD1; abundance: few; CDR3nt: TGTGCCAGCTCGTCTCCGGGACAGGGAACCGGGGAGCTGTTTTTT; CDR3aa: CASSSPGQGTGELFF
v_gene: TRBV6-2/TRBV6-3; j_gene: TRBJ1-5; len: 15; d_gene: NA; abundance: few; CDR3nt: TGTGCCAGCAGTTCGACAATATATAGCAATCAGCCCCAGCATTTT; CDR3aa: CASSSTIYSNQPQHF
v_gene: TRBV20-1; j_gene: TRBJ1-2; len: 15; d_gene: NA; abundance: NA; CDR3nt: TGCAGTGCTAGAGGGGGCCCTCAGGGTTTAGGCGGCTACACCTTC; CDR3aa: CSARGGPQGLGGYTF
v_gene: TRBV7-2; j_gene: TRBJ2-1; len: 15; d_gene: NA; abundance: NA; CDR3nt: TGTGCCAGCAGCCGGCCACAGGCCCTTTACAATGAGCAGTTCTTC; CDR3aa: CASSRPQALYNEQFF
v_gene: TRBV20-1; j_gene: TRBJ2-7; len: 14; d_gene: NA; abundance: few; CDR3nt: TGCAGTGCTAGAATCCCCGGTCGGCCGAGCGAGCAGTACTTC; CDR3aa: CSARIPGRPSEQYF
v_gene: TRBV12-3/TRBV12-4; j_gene: TRBJ1-2; len: 14; d_gene: TRBD1; abundance: NA; CDR3nt: TGTGCCAGCAGCCCTCGACAGGGGGCCGGTGGCTACACCTTC; CDR3aa: CASSPRQGAGGYTF
v_gene: TRBV20-1; j_gene: TRBJ1-1; len: 14; d_gene: NA; abundance: NA; CDR3nt: TGCAGTGCTAGTGGGGACGTAGAATACACTGAAGCTTTCTTT; CDR3aa: CSASGDVEYTEAFF
v_gene: TRBV7-9; j_gene: TRBJ1-1; len: 13; d_gene: NA; abundance: few; CDR3nt: TGTGCCAGCAGCTTAGAGGGGGATACTGAAGCTTTCTTT; CDR3aa: CASSLEGDTEAFF
v_gene: TRBV20-1; j_gene: TRBJ2-1; len: 14; d_gene: TRBD2; abundance: NA; CDR3nt: TGCAGTGCTGTCCCTAGCGGGATAGGGAATGAGCAGTTCTTC; CDR3aa: CSAVPSGIGNEQFF
v_gene: TRBV6-1; j_gene: TRBJ1-6; len: 12; d_gene: NA; abundance: NA; CDR3nt: TGTGCCAGCAGCCCCGGGGATTCACCCCTCCACTTT; CDR3aa: CASSPGDSPLHF
v_gene: TRBV7-9; j_gene: TRBJ2-3; len: 14; d_gene: NA; abundance: NA; CDR3nt: TGTGCCAGCAGCTCCCGGACAGTGCGAGATACGCAGTATTTT; CDR3aa: CASSSRTVRDTQYF
v_gene: TRBV9; j_gene: TRBJ2-5; len: 15; d_gene: NA; abundance: NA; CDR3nt: TGTGCCAGCAGCGTAGGTGGTGACGCCCAAGAGACCCAGTACTTC; CDR3aa: CASSVGGDAQETQYF
v_gene: TRBV5-1; j_gene: TRBJ2-3; len: 15; d_gene: NA; abundance: few; CDR3nt: TGCGCCAGCAGCTTGGGCGGGGTTAGCACAGATACGCAGTATTTT; CDR3aa: CASSLGGVSTDTQYF